This T cell receptor (beta chain) was identified during a study of tissue T cells after allogeneic stem cell transplantation. Findings and limits, study-wide: Blood and spleen captured only part of the tissue TCR repertoire.

Time point noted: mouse harvest day 14 after allogeneic transplant. The graft held 10^6 splenic CD5+ T cells and 10^7 T-cell-depleted bone marrow cells. Here immunoSEQ multiplex PCR was the method, and the copy in TCRdb shows in-frame clones only, minus some. Of about 7,700 clones in the sample, roughly a third were seen once. Losses at the gene ends were 6 bases for V and 4 bases for J; bases not matched to a gene: 4. Germline assignment: CDR1 KGHPV and CDR2 FQNQEV (reference sequence). The CDR3 runs to 13 residues. With regard to this clone: Antigen unknown. Gene names are mouse gene names. The read finishes 1 residue shy of the CDR3 end, and the germline J gene is used to complete it.

This clonotype was obtained from a female BALB/c mouse given C57BL/6 T cells with graft-versus-host disease after an allogeneic hematopoietic cell transplant. The sequenced material came from skin. The chain joins TRBV26 to TRBJ2-4, with 7 bases aligning to TRBD1. The covered CDR3 bases are TGTGCCAGCAGCCCGGGACAGAAAAACACCTTGTAC. The encoded protein is CASSPGQKNTLY. The entire CDR3 sequence reads CASSPGQKNTLYF.